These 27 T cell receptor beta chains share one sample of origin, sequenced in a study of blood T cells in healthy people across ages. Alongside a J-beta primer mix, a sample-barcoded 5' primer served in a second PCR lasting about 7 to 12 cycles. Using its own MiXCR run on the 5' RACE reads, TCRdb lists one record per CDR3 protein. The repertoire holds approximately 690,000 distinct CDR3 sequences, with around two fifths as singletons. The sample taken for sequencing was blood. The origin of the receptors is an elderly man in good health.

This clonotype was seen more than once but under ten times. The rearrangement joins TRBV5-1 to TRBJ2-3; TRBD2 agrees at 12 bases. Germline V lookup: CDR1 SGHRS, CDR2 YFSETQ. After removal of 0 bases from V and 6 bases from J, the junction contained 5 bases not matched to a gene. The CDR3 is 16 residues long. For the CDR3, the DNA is TGCGCCAGCAGCTTGGGGCTAGCGGGGGGGCCGGATACGCAGTATTTT. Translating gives CASSLGLAGGPDTQYF.

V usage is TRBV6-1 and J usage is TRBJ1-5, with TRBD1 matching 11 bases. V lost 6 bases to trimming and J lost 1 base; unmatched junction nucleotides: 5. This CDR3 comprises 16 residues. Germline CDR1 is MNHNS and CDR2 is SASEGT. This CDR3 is CASSRTGGVSNQPQHF. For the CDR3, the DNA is TGTGCCAGCAGCCGGACAGGGGGCGTAAGCAATCAGCCCCAGCATTTT.

The CDR3 DNA follows: TGCAGTGTTTCCAGGGACTCCTACGAGCAGTACTTC. It is translated as CSVSRDSYEQYF. The chain recombines TRBV20-1 with TRBJ2-7, with D possibly TRBD1 on 5 matching bases. Trimming took off 7 bases at V and 0 bases at J, with 10 bases between the two ends. The CDR3 contains 12 residues. CDR1 is DFQATT and CDR2 is SNEGSKA in the germline V gene (reference sequence).

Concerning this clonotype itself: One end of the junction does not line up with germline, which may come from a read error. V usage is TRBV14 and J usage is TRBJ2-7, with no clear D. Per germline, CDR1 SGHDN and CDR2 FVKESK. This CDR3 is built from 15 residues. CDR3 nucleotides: TGTGCCAACAGCCAAGAGGACGGCACCACCTACGAGCAGTACTTC. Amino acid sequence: CANSQEDGTTYEQYF. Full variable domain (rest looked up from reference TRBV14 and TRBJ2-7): EAGVTQFPSHSVIEKGQTVTLRCDPISGHDNLYWYRRVMGKEIKFLLHFVKESKQDESGMPNNRFLAERTGGTYSTLKVQPAELEDSGVYFCANSQEDGTTYEQYFGPGTRLTVT.

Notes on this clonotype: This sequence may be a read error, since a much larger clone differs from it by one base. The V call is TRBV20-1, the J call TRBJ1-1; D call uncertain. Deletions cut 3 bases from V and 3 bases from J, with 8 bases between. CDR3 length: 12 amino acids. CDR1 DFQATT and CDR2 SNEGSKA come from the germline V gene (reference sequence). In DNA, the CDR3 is TGCAGTGCTAGGAAGGGAGACACTGAAGCTTTCTTT. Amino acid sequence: CSARKGDTEAFF.

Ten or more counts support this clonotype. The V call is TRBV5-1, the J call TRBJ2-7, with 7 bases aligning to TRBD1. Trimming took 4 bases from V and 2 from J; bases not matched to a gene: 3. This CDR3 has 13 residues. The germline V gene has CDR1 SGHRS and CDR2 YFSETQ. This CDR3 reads CASSTGTAYEQYF. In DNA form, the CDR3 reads TGCGCCAGCAGCACCGGGACAGCCTACGAGCAGTACTTC.

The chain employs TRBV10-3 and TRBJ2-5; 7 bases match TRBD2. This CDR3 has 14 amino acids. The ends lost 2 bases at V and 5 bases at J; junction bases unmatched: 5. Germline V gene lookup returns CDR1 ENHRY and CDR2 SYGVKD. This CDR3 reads CAISEERGVETQYF. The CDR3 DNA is TGTGCCATCAGTGAGGAGCGGGGTGTGGAGACCCAGTACTTC.

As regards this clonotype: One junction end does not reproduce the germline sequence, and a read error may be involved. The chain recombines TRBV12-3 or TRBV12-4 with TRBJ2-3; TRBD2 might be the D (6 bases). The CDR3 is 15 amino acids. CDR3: CASSLQAGGADTEYF. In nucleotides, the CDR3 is TGTGCCAGCAGTTTACAAGCGGGTGGGGCAGATACGGAGTATTTT.

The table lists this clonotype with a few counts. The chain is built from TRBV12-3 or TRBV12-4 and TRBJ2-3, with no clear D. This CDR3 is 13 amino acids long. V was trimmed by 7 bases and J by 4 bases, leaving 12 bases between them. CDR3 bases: TGTGCCAGCATCGTCGGGCTGGCAGATACGCAGTATTTT. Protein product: CASIVGLADTQYF.

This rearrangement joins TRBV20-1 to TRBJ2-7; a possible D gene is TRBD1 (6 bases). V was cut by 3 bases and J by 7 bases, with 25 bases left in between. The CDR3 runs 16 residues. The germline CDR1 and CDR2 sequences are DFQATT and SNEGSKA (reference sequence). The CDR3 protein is CSARVRGQFSYNEQYF. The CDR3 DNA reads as TGCAGTGCTAGGGTCAGGGGACAATTCTCCTACAATGAGCAGTACTTC.

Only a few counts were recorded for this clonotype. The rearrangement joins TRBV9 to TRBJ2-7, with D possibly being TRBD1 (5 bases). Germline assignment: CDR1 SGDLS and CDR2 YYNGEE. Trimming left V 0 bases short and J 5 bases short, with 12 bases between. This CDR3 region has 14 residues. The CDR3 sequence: CASSVAAGLNEQYF. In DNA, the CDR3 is TGTGCCAGCAGCGTAGCAGCAGGGCTTAACGAGCAGTACTTC.

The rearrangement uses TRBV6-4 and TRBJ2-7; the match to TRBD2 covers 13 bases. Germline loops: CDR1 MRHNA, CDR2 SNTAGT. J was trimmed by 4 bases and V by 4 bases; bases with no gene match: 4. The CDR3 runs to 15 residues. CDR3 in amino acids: CASSVGLAGVYEQYF. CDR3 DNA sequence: TGTGCCAGCAGTGTCGGACTAGCGGGGGTTTACGAGCAGTACTTC.

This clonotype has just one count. CDR3 bases: TGTGCCAGCAGCTTGTCTTGGGGCGCGAACACTGAAGCTTTCTTT. Its translation is CASSLSWGANTEAFF. The chain couples TRBV5-5 to TRBJ1-1, with D perhaps matching TRBD1 (5 bases). Germline V gives CDR1 SGHKS, CDR2 YYEKEE (reference sequence). CDR3 length: 15 amino acids. Between the trimmed V and J ends, which lost 1 base and 1 base, there was a span of 11 bases.

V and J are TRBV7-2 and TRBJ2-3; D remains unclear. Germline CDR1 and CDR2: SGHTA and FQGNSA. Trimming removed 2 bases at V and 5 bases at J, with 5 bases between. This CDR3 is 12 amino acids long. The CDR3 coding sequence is TGTGCCAGCAGCTTAACACAAGATACGCAGTATTTT. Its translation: CASSLTQDTQYF.

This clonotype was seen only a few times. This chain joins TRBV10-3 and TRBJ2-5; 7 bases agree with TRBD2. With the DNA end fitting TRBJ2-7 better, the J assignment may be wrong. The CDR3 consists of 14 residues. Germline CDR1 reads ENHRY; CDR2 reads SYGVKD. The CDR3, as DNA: TGTGCCATCGGAGATTCTAGCGGAATCTACGAGCAGTACTTC. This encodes CAIGDSSGIYEQYF.

CDR3 protein: CASSQDLGTDNYNEQFF. CDR3 sequence (DNA): TGCGCCAGCAGCCAAGATTTAGGGACGGATAACTACAATGAGCAGTTCTTC. The rearrangement uses TRBV4-3 and TRBJ2-1; possibly TRBD1 or TRBD2 for D (5 bases each). V lost 0 bases to trimming and J lost 3 bases, with 15 bases between them. This CDR3 has 17 residues. From germline, CDR1 is LGHNA and CDR2 YSLEER.

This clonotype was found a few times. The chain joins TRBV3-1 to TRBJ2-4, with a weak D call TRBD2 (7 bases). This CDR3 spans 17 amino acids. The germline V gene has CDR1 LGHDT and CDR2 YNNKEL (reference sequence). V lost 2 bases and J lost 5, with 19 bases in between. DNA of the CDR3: TGTGCCAGCAGCCAACCTCCGGCACAGGGAGGGCAAAACATTCAGTACTTC. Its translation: CASSQPPAQGGQNIQYF. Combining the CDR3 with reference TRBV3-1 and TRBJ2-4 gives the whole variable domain DTAVSQTPKYLVTQMGNDKSIKCEQNLGHDTMYWYKQDSKKFLKIMFSYNNKELIINETVPNRFSPKSPDKAHLNLHINSLELGDSAVYFCASSQPPAQGGQNIQYFGAGTRLSVL.

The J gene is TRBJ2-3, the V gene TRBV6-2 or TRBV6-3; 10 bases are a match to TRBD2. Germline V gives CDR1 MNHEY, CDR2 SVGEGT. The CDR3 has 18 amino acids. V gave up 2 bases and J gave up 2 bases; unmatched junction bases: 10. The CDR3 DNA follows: TGTGCCAGCAGTTACGGGACTAGCGTGGGTAAATACACAGATACGCAGTATTTT. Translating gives CASSYGTSVGKYTDTQYF.

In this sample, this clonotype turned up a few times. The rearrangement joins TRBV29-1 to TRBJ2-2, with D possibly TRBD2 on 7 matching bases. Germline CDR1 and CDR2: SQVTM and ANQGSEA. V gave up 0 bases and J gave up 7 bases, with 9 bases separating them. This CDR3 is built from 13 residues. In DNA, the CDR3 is TGCAGCGTTGAAGAGGGAGGGGGCGGGGAGCTGTTTTTT. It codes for CSVEEGGGGELFF.

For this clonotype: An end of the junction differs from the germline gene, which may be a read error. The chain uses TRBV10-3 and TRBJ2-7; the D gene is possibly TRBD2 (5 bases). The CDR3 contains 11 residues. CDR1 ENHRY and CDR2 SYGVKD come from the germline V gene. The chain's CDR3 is CVIIGGNEQYF. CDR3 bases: TGTGTCATCATAGGAGGTAACGAGCAGTACTTC.

CDR3 bases: TGTGCCACCAGCAGGACAGGGGAGCACAATGAGCAGTTCTTC. Amino acid sequence: CATSRTGEHNEQFF. This chain uses TRBV15 with TRBJ2-1; 8 bases align to TRBD1. The germline V gene has CDR1 LNHNV and CDR2 YYDKDF (reference sequence). Losses at the gene ends were 3 bases for V and 5 bases for J; bases not matched to a gene: 3. The CDR3 runs 14 residues.

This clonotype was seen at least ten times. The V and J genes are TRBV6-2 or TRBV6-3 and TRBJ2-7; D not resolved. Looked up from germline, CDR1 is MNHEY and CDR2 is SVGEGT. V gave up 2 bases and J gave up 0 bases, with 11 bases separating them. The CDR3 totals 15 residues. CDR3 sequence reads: CASSYLNPSSYEQYF. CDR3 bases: TGTGCCAGCAGTTACCTCAACCCGAGCTCCTACGAGCAGTACTTC.

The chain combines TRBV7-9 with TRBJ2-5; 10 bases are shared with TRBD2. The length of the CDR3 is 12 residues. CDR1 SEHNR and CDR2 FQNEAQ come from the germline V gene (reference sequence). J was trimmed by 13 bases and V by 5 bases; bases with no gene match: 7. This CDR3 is CASSQGLAEVYF. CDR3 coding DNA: TGTGCCAGCAGCCAAGGACTAGCGGAGGTGTACTTC.

The CDR3 region has the DNA TGCAGTGCTAGGGGAAAGGACCGAAATTCCTACAATGAGCAGTTCTTC. Translation: CSARGKDRNSYNEQFF. The chain employs TRBV20-1 and TRBJ2-1; D unclear. The CDR3 totals 16 residues. V lost 3 bases to trimming and J lost 1 base, with 16 bases between them. The germline V gene encodes CDR1 DFQATT and CDR2 SNEGSKA (reference sequence).

The chain's CDR3 is CSARGGRDYEQYF. DNA of the CDR3: TGCAGTGCTAGAGGTGGGAGGGATTACGAGCAGTACTTC. J is TRBJ2-7 and V is TRBV20-1, with 7 bases matching TRBD2. The V gene end was trimmed by 1 base and the J gene end by 4 bases; junction bases not matched to a gene: 4. From germline, CDR1 is DFQATT and CDR2 SNEGSKA (reference sequence). This CDR3 comprises 13 residues.

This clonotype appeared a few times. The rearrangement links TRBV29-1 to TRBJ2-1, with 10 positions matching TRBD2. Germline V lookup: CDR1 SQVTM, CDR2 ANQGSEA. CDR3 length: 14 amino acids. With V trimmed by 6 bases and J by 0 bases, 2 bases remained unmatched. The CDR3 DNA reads TGCAGCGTCGGACTAGCGGCCTCCTACAATGAGCAGTTCTTC. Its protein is CSVGLAASYNEQFF.

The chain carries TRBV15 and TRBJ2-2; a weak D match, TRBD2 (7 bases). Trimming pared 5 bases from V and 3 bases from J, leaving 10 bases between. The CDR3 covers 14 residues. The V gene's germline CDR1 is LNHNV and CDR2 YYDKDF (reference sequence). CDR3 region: CATSLGGDTGELFF. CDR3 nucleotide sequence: TGTGCCACCAGCCTAGGGGGGGACACCGGGGAGCTGTTTTTT.